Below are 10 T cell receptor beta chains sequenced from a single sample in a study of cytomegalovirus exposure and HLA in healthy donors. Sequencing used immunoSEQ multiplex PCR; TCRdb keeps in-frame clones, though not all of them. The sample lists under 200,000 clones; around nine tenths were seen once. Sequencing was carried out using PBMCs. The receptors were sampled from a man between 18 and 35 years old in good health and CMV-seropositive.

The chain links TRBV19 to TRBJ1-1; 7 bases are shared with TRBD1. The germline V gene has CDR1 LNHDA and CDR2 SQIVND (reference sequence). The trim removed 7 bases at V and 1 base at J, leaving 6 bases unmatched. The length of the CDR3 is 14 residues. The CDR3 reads CASTIQGRNTEAFF. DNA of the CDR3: TGTGCCAGTACCATACAGGGGCGGAACACTGAAGCTTTCTTT.

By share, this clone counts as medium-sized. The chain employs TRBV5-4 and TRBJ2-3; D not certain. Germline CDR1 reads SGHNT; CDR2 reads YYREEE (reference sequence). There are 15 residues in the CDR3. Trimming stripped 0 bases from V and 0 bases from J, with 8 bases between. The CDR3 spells CASSLGAVSTDTQYF. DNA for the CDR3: TGTGCCAGCAGCTTGGGTGCGGTCAGCACAGATACGCAGTATTTT.

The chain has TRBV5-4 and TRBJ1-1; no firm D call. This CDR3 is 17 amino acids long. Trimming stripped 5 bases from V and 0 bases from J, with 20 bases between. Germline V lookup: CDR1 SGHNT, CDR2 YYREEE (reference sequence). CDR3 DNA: TGTGCCAGCAGGAGGGCGGGTGATTACGAGGTGAACACTGAAGCTTTCTTT. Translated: CASRRAGDYEVNTEAFF.

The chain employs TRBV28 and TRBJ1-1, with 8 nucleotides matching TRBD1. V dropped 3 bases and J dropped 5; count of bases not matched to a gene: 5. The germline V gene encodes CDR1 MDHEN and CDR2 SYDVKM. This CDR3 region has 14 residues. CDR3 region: CASSLAGGYTEAFF. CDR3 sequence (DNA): TGTGCCAGCAGTTTGGCAGGGGGCTATACTGAAGCTTTCTTT.

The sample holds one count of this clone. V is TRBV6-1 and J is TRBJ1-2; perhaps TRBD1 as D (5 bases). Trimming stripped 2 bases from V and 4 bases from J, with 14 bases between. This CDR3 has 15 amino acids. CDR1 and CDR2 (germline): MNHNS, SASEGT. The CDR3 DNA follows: TGTGCCAGCAGTGAAATCGCAGGGTTGGGCTATGGCTACACCTTC. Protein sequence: CASSEIAGLGYGYTF.

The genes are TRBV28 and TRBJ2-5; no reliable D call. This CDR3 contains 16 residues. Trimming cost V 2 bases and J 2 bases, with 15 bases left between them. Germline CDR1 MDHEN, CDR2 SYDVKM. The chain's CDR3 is CASSLEENLKQETQYF. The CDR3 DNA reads TGTGCCAGCAGTTTAGAGGAGAATCTAAAGCAAGAGACCCAGTACTTC.

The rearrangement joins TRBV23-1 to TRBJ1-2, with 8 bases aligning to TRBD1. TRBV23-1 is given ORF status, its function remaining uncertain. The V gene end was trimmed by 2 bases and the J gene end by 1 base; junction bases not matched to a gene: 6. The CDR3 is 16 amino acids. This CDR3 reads CASSQHTDRGNYGYTF. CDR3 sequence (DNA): TGCGCCAGCAGTCAACATACCGACAGGGGTAACTATGGCTACACCTTC.

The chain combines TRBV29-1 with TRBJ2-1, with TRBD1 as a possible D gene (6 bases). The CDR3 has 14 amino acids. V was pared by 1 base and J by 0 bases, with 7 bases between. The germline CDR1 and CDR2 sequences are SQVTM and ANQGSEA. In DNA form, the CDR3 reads TGCAGCGTTGAAGCACAGGGCTCCTACAATGAGCAGTTCTTC. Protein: CSVEAQGSYNEQFF.

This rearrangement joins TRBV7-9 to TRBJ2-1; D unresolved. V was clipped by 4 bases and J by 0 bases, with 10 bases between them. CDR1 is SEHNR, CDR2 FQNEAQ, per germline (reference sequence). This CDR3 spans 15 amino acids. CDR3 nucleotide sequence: TGTGCCAGCAGCTCGCCATCCGGCTCCTACAATGAGCAGTTCTTC. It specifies CASSSPSGSYNEQFF.

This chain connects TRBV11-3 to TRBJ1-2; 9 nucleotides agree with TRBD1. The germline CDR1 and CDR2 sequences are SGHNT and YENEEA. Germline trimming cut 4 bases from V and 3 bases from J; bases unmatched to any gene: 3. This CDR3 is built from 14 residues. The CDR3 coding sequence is TGTGCCAGCAGCTCGGGACAGGGTGACTATGGCTACACCTTC. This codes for CASSSGQGDYGYTF.